One sample yielded the 23 T cell receptor beta chains listed below, sequenced in a study of T cell repertoires in cytomegalovirus infection. TCRdb ran MiXCR on the reads and lists one entry per CDR3 protein. The sample carries nearly 550,000 distinct CDR3 sequences, more than 15% recorded once. The material sequenced was CD8+ T cells from PBMCs. These receptors were collected from a human donor in good health (CMV status not recorded). Some clones in this sample may be carry-over from other donors' samples.

The chain recombines TRBV20-1 with TRBJ2-1; D may be TRBD2 (6 bases). The V end was cut by 0 bases, the J end by 2 bases, with 20 bases between. The germline V gene has CDR1 DFQATT and CDR2 SNEGSKA (reference sequence). This CDR3 comprises 18 residues. The CDR3 is CSARDRPMAGRTYNEQFF. CDR3 DNA: TGCAGTGCTAGAGATCGCCCCATGGCGGGGAGGACCTACAATGAGCAGTTCTTC.

This clonotype came up many times. V gene TRBV28 combines with J gene TRBJ1-6; TRBD1 matches at 7 bases. V was pared by 5 bases and J by 7 bases, with 5 bases of the junction left unmatched. Germline V gene sequence: CDR1 MDHEN, CDR2 SYDVKM. The CDR3 is 14 residues long. In nucleotides, the CDR3 is TGTGCCAGCAGTCCCTGGACAGGCAATTCACCCCTCCACTTT. Translation: CASSPWTGNSPLHF.

This clonotype showed up just a few times. The chain has TRBV2 and TRBJ2-1; perhaps TRBD2 as D (6 bases). The CDR3 spans 15 residues. Between the trimmed V and J ends, which lost 6 bases and 4 bases, there was a span of 16 bases. The V gene's germline CDR1 is SNHLY and CDR2 FYNNEI. The CDR3 spells CASRSRDFPYNEQFF. For the CDR3, the DNA is TGTGCCAGCAGGTCCCGGGACTTTCCTTACAATGAGCAGTTCTTC.

The sample holds a few counts of this clonotype. The chain is built from TRBV7-6 and TRBJ1-4; 7 bases are a match to TRBD1. Germline trimming cut 3 bases from V and 8 bases from J; bases unmatched to any gene: 6. Germline V gives CDR1 SGHVS, CDR2 FNYEAQ. This CDR3 has 14 residues. The CDR3 region is CASSFTGVGEKLFF. Written as DNA, the CDR3 is TGTGCCAGCAGCTTTACAGGGGTGGGCGAAAAACTGTTTTTT.

The chain carries TRBV7-4 and TRBJ2-1; D not resolved. V dropped 3 bases and J dropped 5 bases, with 14 bases sitting between them. Per germline, CDR1 SGHVT and CDR2 SQSDAQ. There are 15 residues in the CDR3. The CDR3 nucleotides read TGTGCCAGCAGCTTTGGCAGGTATCGCCACAATGAGCAGTTCTTC. This codes for CASSFGRYRHNEQFF.

Ten or more counts support this clonotype. The genes are TRBV7-2 and TRBJ2-3; D is unclear. Germline-derived CDR1 and CDR2 are SGHTA and FQGNSA. There are 15 residues in the CDR3. V was pared by 3 bases and J by 3 bases, with 13 bases between. The CDR3 region has the DNA TGTGCCAGCAGCTTCTTTGCGGAGAAGACAGATACGCAGTATTTT. The encoded protein is CASSFFAEKTDTQYF.

This clonotype was detected only a few times. The CDR3 coding sequence is TGTGCCACCAGCAGAGATTCCGGGACAGGGGTCCATGAGCAGTTCTTC. Its translation: CATSRDSGTGVHEQFF. The V call is TRBV15, the J call TRBJ2-1, with 10 bases fitting TRBD1. Germline loops: CDR1 LNHNV, CDR2 YYDKDF (reference sequence). CDR3 size: 16 residues. Unmatched junction bases numbered 7, after V lost 0 bases and J lost 8 bases.

This clonotype has ten or more counts. The chain employs TRBV7-3 and TRBJ2-7; tentatively, D is TRBD1 or TRBD2 (7 bases each). The CDR3 sequence is 15 residues long. Germline loops: CDR1 SGHTA, CDR2 FQGTGA. The V gene lost 5 bases and the J gene lost 6 bases, with 20 bases spanning the gap. The CDR3 sequence is CASSPSGGGPGEQYF. DNA of the CDR3: TGTGCCAGCAGCCCCTCAGGGGGGGGGCCGGGCGAGCAGTACTTC.

This clonotype was found a few times. The J gene is TRBJ1-5, the V gene TRBV4-1, with D possibly TRBD1 on 6 matching bases. V shed 0 bases and J shed 6 bases, with 9 bases lying between them. The CDR3 spans 14 residues. Germline values: CDR1 MGHRA, CDR2 YSYEKL. In DNA, the CDR3 is TGCGCCAGCAGCCAAGACAGGGGAAGTCAGCCCCAGCATTTT. Translation: CASSQDRGSQPQHF.

This clonotype was recorded a few times. The CDR3 bases are TGTGCCAGCAGCTTAGATAGGGCATCGTGGGCAAACACTGAAGCTTTCTTT. Amino acid sequence: CASSLDRASWANTEAFF. This chain links TRBV11-2 with TRBJ1-1, with unresolved D. The V and J ends lost 0 bases and 2 bases respectively, with 16 bases between them. The CDR3 length is 17 residues. Germline-derived CDR1 and CDR2 are SGHAT and FQNNGV. The full variable domain, completed using reference TRBV11-2 and TRBJ1-1, is EAGVAQSPRYKIIEKRQSVAFWCNPISGHATLYWYQQILGQGPKLLIQFQNNGVVDDSQLPKDRFSAERLKGVDSTLKIQPAKLEDSAVYLCASSLDRASWANTEAFFGQGTRLTVV.

This clonotype was picked up many times. The chain is built from TRBV6-5 and TRBJ2-7; 7 bases agree with TRBD1. Germline lookup yields CDR1 MNHEY and CDR2 SVGAGI. The CDR3 runs to 15 residues. J gave up 0 bases and V 5 bases, and 7 bases lay outside the gene matches. The CDR3 is CASSPRTGTSYEQYF. In nucleotides, the CDR3 is TGTGCCAGCAGTCCGCGGACAGGTACCTCCTACGAGCAGTACTTC.

Many counts were recorded for this clonotype. The genes are TRBV7-3 and TRBJ2-1; D might be TRBD2 (5 bases). V lost 0 bases, J lost 5 bases, and 11 bases lay in between. The CDR3 sequence is 15 residues long. Germline CDR1 reads SGHTA; CDR2 reads FQGTGA. For the CDR3, the DNA is TGTGCCAGCAGCTTAACCCTAGCAGTTCACAATGAGCAGTTCTTC. Translating it yields CASSLTLAVHNEQFF.

This clonotype was observed at least ten times. The chain links TRBV28 to TRBJ1-1; D gene uncertain. V was cut by 5 bases and J by 2 bases, with 15 bases left in between. The germline CDR1 and CDR2 sequences are MDHEN and SYDVKM. The CDR3 runs 15 residues. CDR3 in amino acids: CASSLLTSINTEAFF. CDR3 in DNA: TGTGCCAGCAGTCTCCTGACCTCTATTAACACTGAAGCTTTCTTT.

Many counts were recorded for this clonotype. The genes are TRBV7-6 and TRBJ2-7; TRBD2 matches at 7 bases. CDR3 length: 15 amino acids. Germline loops: CDR1 SGHVS, CDR2 FNYEAQ. The J segment lost 3 bases and the V segment lost 2 bases, leaving 7 bases of the junction unmatched. In DNA, the CDR3 is TGTGCCAGCAGCTTAAACAGCGGGAAGATCTACGAGCAGTACTTC. Protein product: CASSLNSGKIYEQYF.

This clonotype was picked up many times. The rearrangement joins TRBV12-3 or TRBV12-4 to TRBJ1-1; D call uncertain. V lost 5 bases to trimming and J lost 4 bases, with 20 bases between them. This CDR3 spans 16 amino acids. The CDR3 sequence: CASSQSRRVGPTEAFF. In nucleotides, the CDR3 is TGTGCCAGCAGTCAATCAAGGCGGGTAGGGCCCACTGAAGCTTTCTTT.

This clonotype was found a few times. J is TRBJ2-5 and V is TRBV3-1, with TRBD2 matching 8 bases. Trimming removed 1 base from V and 2 bases from J; junction bases left unmatched: 6. The length of the CDR3 is 16 residues. Germline V gives CDR1 LGHDT, CDR2 YNNKEL (reference sequence). CDR3 nucleotide sequence: TGTGCCAGCAGCCAAGTTGAAACTAGCGGACAAGAGACCCAGTACTTC. Protein: CASSQVETSGQETQYF.

This clonotype was detected many times. V gene TRBV7-9 combines with J gene TRBJ2-2; no definite D call. CDR1 and CDR2 (germline): SEHNR, FQNEAQ (reference sequence). V lost 4 bases to trimming and J lost 2 bases, with 5 bases between them. The CDR3 is 13 amino acids. CDR3 loop: CASSSPNTGELFF. As DNA, the CDR3 is TGTGCCAGCAGCTCCCCCAACACCGGGGAGCTGTTTTTT.

The chain is built from TRBV20-1 and TRBJ1-1; 8 nucleotides line up with TRBD1. The CDR3 totals 13 residues. The germline gives CDR1 DFQATT, CDR2 SNEGSKA (reference sequence). V was pared by 1 base and J by 5 bases, with 3 bases of the junction left unmatched. CDR3 coding DNA: TGCAGTGCTAGAGCCAGGGGGCGGACTGAAGCTTTCTTT. Encoded protein: CSARARGRTEAFF.

J is TRBJ1-1 and V is TRBV19; D not certain. Germline lookup yields CDR1 LNHDA and CDR2 SQIVND (reference sequence). Trimming took 6 bases from V and 0 from J, leaving 11 bases between them. This CDR3 is 14 amino acids long. The CDR3: CASREVLMNTEAFF. The CDR3 nucleotides are TGTGCCAGTAGGGAGGTCCTTATGAACACTGAAGCTTTCTTT.

This clonotype was seen repeatedly, ten times or more. A clone one base away is much larger, so this may be a read error. The chain links TRBV7-9 to TRBJ1-1; no clear D. The CDR3 loop spans 12 amino acids. V lost 3 bases and J lost 4, with 6 bases in between. Germline values: CDR1 SEHNR, CDR2 FQNEAQ (reference sequence). The CDR3: CASSLWVTEAFF. The CDR3 nucleotides read TGTGCCAGCAGCTTGTGGGTCACTGAAGCTTTCTTT.

This clonotype was observed a single time. This may stem from a read error, because a much larger clone lies one nucleotide away. The CDR3 protein is CASSAQDKGGYVQYF. DNA of the CDR3: TGTGCCAGCAGCGCCCAAGACAAAGGGGGCTACGTGCAGTACTTC. The chain employs TRBV7-4 and TRBJ2-7, with 7 nucleotides matching TRBD1. The CDR3 is 15 residues long. Germline V gene lookup returns CDR1 SGHVT and CDR2 SQSDAQ.

This clonotype was counted a few times. The chain links TRBV18 to TRBJ1-1, with TRBD1 identical over 7 bases. V was clipped by 6 bases and J by 1 base; unmatched bases: 5. Germline CDR1 and CDR2: KGHSH and LQKENI. The CDR3 runs 14 residues. The CDR3 DNA reads TGTGCCAGCTCCAGGGGGGGATCGAACACTGAAGCTTTCTTT. It codes for CASSRGGSNTEAFF. The full variable domain, its missing parts supplied by reference TRBV18 and TRBJ1-1, is NAGVMQNPRHLVRRRGQEARLRCSPMKGHSHVYWYRQLPEEGLKFMVYLQKENIIDESGMPKERFSAEFPKEGPSILRIQQVVRGDSAAYFCASSRGGSNTEAFFGQGTRLTVV.

Many counts were recorded for this clonotype. The rearrangement uses TRBV11-2 and TRBJ2-7; 8 bases line up with TRBD2. The CDR3 runs 15 residues. The V gene's germline CDR1 is SGHAT and CDR2 FQNNGV. With 1 base clipped from V and 4 bases from J, the junction kept 6 bases outside the gene matches. The CDR3 nucleotides read TGTGCCAGCAGCTTAGGACGGGGGGGCGGGTACGAGCAGTACTTC. This sequence encodes CASSLGRGGGYEQYF.